Below, 10 T cell receptor beta chains from the same sample are listed, as sequenced in a study of a mutant IDH1 vaccine in newly diagnosed glioma. The time point here: baseline, week 1 (first vaccination visit). The treatment here: pre-vaccination baseline after standard-of-care therapy. Sequenced by immunoSEQ multiplex PCR; TCRdb stores in-frame clones only, minus some. The sample holds over 30,000 clones, 80% to 85% seen once. The input for sequencing was peripheral blood mononuclear cells (PBMCs), taken from a glioma patient treated with radiotherapy, temozolomide or both. The receptors originated from a man aged 45-60 years with glioma. Some clones in this sample may be carry-over from other donors' samples.

CDR3 bases: TGCGCCAGCAGCCAAACAGGGGCGAGCTATGGCTACACCTTC. Its protein product is CASSQTGASYGYTF. The chain employs TRBV5-1 and TRBJ1-2, with 7 positions matching TRBD1. The CDR3 extends over 14 amino acids. Trimming at V came to 4 bases and at J to 4 bases, leaving 7 bases not matched to a gene. The germline V gene encodes CDR1 SGHRS and CDR2 YFSETQ.

This chain connects TRBV7-9 to TRBJ1-1; no definite D call. The CDR3 spans 13 residues. Per the germline V gene, CDR1 is SEHNR and CDR2 is FQNEAQ (reference sequence). Trimming left V 2 bases short and J 1 base short, with 5 bases between. CDR3 in amino acids: CASSLIRNTEAFF. CDR3 coding DNA: TGTGCCAGCAGCTTAATCCGGAACACTGAAGCTTTCTTT.

The rearrangement joins TRBV7-2 to TRBJ2-3; D possibly uses TRBD1 or TRBD2 (6 bases each). In germline, CDR1 is SGHTA, CDR2 FQGNSA. The CDR3 contains 14 residues. V gave up 1 base and J gave up 2 bases, with 7 bases separating them. The CDR3 loop is CASSLGGATDTQYF. Written as DNA, the CDR3 is TGTGCCAGCAGCTTAGGGGGGGCCACAGATACGCAGTATTTT.

The chain has TRBV19 and TRBJ2-1, with TRBD1 matching 7 bases. Germline CDR1 reads LNHDA; CDR2 reads SQIVND (reference sequence). This CDR3 has 13 amino acids. V lost 9 bases and J lost 8; bases outside the gene matches: 10. This CDR3 is CASRTGARDEQFF. The CDR3 DNA is TGTGCCAGCCGGACAGGCGCCCGCGATGAGCAGTTCTTC. The full variable domain, with the rest looked up from reference TRBV19 and TRBJ2-1, is DGGITQSPKYLFRKEGQNVTLSCEQNLNHDAMYWYRQDPGQGLRLIYYSQIVNDFQKGDIAEGYSVSREKKESFPLTVTSAQKNPTAFYLCASRTGARDEQFFGPGTRLTVL.

The rearrangement joins TRBV6-5 to TRBJ1-1; possible D gene TRBD1, 6 bases. Germline CDR1 and CDR2: MNHEY and SVGAGI. This CDR3 contains 14 residues. V gave up 5 bases and J gave up 2 bases, with 12 bases separating them. In DNA form, the CDR3 reads TGTGCCAGCAGTATCAGGGGAGGAAACACTGAAGCTTTCTTT. This translates into CASSIRGGNTEAFF.

The chain recombines TRBV2 with TRBJ1-5, with TRBD1 matching 7 bases. Germline V gene data show CDR1 as SNHLY and CDR2 as FYNNEI. V lost 4 bases to trimming and J lost 9 bases; unmatched junction nucleotides: 9. The CDR3 is 14 residues long. CDR3 in DNA: TGTGCCAGCAGTGGTGGGGACAGTTTAGTGCCCCAGCATTTT. Translated, it gives CASSGGDSLVPQHF.

The chain links TRBV7-9 to TRBJ2-6; no clear D. V lost 1 base to trimming and J lost 2 bases, with 6 bases between them. Germline V lookup: CDR1 SEHNR, CDR2 FQNEAQ (reference sequence). The CDR3 totals 15 residues. CDR3 nucleotide sequence: TGTGCCAGCAGCTTAGTACACCCTGGGGCCAACGTCCTGACTTTC. It encodes CASSLVHPGANVLTF.

The genes are TRBV2 and TRBJ1-5; D unclear. The CDR3 runs 13 residues. The germline V gene encodes CDR1 SNHLY and CDR2 FYNNEI. V lost 4 bases to trimming and J lost 5 bases, with 9 bases between them. In nucleotides, the CDR3 is TGTGCCAGCAGTGGGCGGGAGCATCAGCCCCAGCATTTT. Translated: CASSGREHQPQHF.

The DNA for the CDR3 is TGTGCCAGCAGCCCTCCGCCGGGGGCAAGCACAGATACGCAGTATTTT. As protein: CASSPPPGASTDTQYF. V is TRBV9 and J is TRBJ2-3; either TRBD1 or TRBD2 may fit D (6 bases each). This CDR3 spans 16 amino acids. Between the trimmed V and J ends, which lost 4 bases and 0 bases, there was a span of 15 bases. The germline gives CDR1 SGDLS, CDR2 YYNGEE.

V usage is TRBV2 and J usage is TRBJ1-4; 9 nucleotides line up with TRBD1. V shed 4 bases and J 4 bases; nucleotides not matched to a gene: 4. The CDR3 loop spans 15 amino acids. CDR1 and CDR2 from the germline V gene are SNHLY and FYNNEI. This CDR3 reads CASSGDRVGNEKLFF. CDR3 coding DNA: TGTGCCAGCAGTGGGGACAGGGTTGGTAATGAAAAACTGTTTTTT.